These 12 T cell receptor beta chains share one sample of origin, sequenced in a study of CD8 T cells in ankylosing spondylitis. Study-level results: Ankylosing spondylitis blood appeared to be characterized by a TCR beta motif of 8 or 9 highly homologous variants.

MiXCR was run by TCRdb on the 5' RACE reads, yielding one entry per CDR3 protein. The sample has around 770,000 distinct CDR3 sequences, about 10% seen once; the top ten hold approximately 0.51%. No cognate antigen is known for these TCRs. Sample: blood, either unsorted or a sorted T cell fraction (not recorded which). These receptors originate from a male donor with ankylosing spondylitis.

This clonotype was recorded a few times. The chain couples TRBV10-3 to TRBJ2-3; no clear D gene. The germline V and J ends were trimmed by 6 bases and 2 bases, with 12 bases remaining between them. Germline lookup yields CDR1 ENHRY and CDR2 SYGVKD. The CDR3 is made up of 14 amino acids. CDR3 residues: CAIRSNSDTDTQYF. The CDR3 nucleotides read TGTGCCATCAGGTCGAATTCAGACACAGATACGCAGTATTTT.

This chain uses TRBV20-1 with TRBJ2-3; D unresolved. The CDR3 spans 10 residues. Germline assignment: CDR1 DFQATT and CDR2 SNEGSKA (reference sequence). Trimming stripped 4 bases from V and 5 bases from J, with 4 bases between. CDR3 in DNA: TGCAGTGCTAACTTAGATACGCAGTATTTT. This translates into CSANLDTQYF.

This clonotype was observed a few times. The chain carries TRBV7-2 and TRBJ1-2, with a possible D match to TRBD1 (5 bases). The CDR3 covers 15 residues. The germline CDR1 and CDR2 sequences are SGHTA and FQGNSA. The V and J ends lost 3 bases and 8 bases respectively, with 19 bases between them. In DNA, the CDR3 is TGTGCCAGCAGCTTTGGGGGTAGGGTGGTCTACGGCTACACCTTC. Translation gives CASSFGGRVVYGYTF.

This clonotype was counted at least ten times. This rearrangement joins TRBV7-2 to TRBJ2-3; D is unclear. Per the germline V gene, CDR1 is SGHTA and CDR2 is FQGNSA. The CDR3 covers 14 residues. V lost 2 bases and J 3 bases, leaving 9 bases between the germline ends. The CDR3 loop reads CASSLFGRTDTQYF. Written as DNA, the CDR3 is TGTGCCAGCAGCTTATTTGGGCGGACAGATACGCAGTATTTT.

In its sample, this clonotype was seen a few times. The chain recombines TRBV20-1 with TRBJ1-6; D not certain. With 5 bases removed from V and 14 bases from J, the gap between germline ends came to 16 bases. The CDR3 consists of 12 residues. The germline V gene has CDR1 DFQATT and CDR2 SNEGSKA (reference sequence). The CDR3 bases are TGCAGTGCTCAAGCTCTTAGGAGGGCCCTCCACTTT. Translating it yields CSAQALRRALHF.

This clonotype was seen repeatedly, ten times or more. The chain couples TRBV12-3 or TRBV12-4 to TRBJ1-1; no firm D call. The CDR3 is made up of 14 amino acids. Trimming left V 7 bases short and J 0 bases short, with 12 bases between. In DNA, the CDR3 is TGTGCCAGCACCCTAAGGACGGTGAACACTGAAGCTTTCTTT. Translated: CASTLRTVNTEAFF.

This clonotype appeared a few times. The chain carries TRBV25-1 and TRBJ2-4, with D perhaps matching TRBD2 (6 bases). With 3 bases removed from V and 4 bases from J, the gap between germline ends came to 16 bases. CDR1 and CDR2 from the germline V gene are MGHDK and SYGVNS. The CDR3 has 16 residues. The CDR3 region is CASSEIVGGFKNIQYF. CDR3 nucleotides: TGTGCCAGCAGTGAGATCGTGGGAGGCTTTAAAAACATTCAGTACTTC.

The rearrangement uses TRBV5-1 and TRBJ2-2; 15 positions match TRBD2. V lost 3 bases and J lost 5; bases outside the gene matches: 8. Germline V gives CDR1 SGHRS, CDR2 YFSETQ. The CDR3 spans 18 residues. The CDR3 sequence is CASSYGLAGGPWTGELFF. The CDR3 DNA sequence: TGCGCCAGCAGCTACGGACTAGCGGGAGGGCCGTGGACCGGGGAGCTGTTTTTT.

This chain joins TRBV7-2 and TRBJ1-2; tentative D call: TRBD1 (5 bases). The V end was cut by 5 bases, the J end by 2 bases, with 15 bases between. CDR1 is SGHTA and CDR2 is FQGNSA in the germline V gene. This CDR3 has 15 residues. In DNA form, the CDR3 reads TGTGCCAGCAGCCCCCTCAGGGATCTAAACTATGGCTACACCTTC. Its translation: CASSPLRDLNYGYTF.

This clonotype was found a few times. The rearrangement links TRBV5-1 to TRBJ1-2, with D unresolved. Trimming removed 4 bases from V and 4 bases from J, with 8 bases in between. Per the germline V gene, CDR1 is SGHRS and CDR2 is YFSETQ. This CDR3 contains 12 residues. The CDR3 bases are TGCGCCAGCAGCGTGAACCTCTATGGCTACACCTTC. Amino acids: CASSVNLYGYTF. Looking up the rest from reference TRBV5-1 and TRBJ1-2 gives the full variable domain: KAGVTQTPRYLIKTRGQQVTLSCSPISGHRSVSWYQQTPGQGLQFLFEYFSETQRNKGNFPGRFSGRQFSNSRSEMNVSTLELGDSALYLCASSVNLYGYTFGSGTRLTVV.

This clonotype has just a few counts. The V call is TRBV19, the J call TRBJ1-5; weak D call: TRBD1 (5 bases). The CDR3 has 14 residues. Per germline, CDR1 LNHDA and CDR2 SQIVND (reference sequence). The V gene lost 5 bases and the J gene lost 4 bases, with 12 bases spanning the gap. DNA of the CDR3: TGTGCCAGTAGTCCCACAGGAGTAAATCAGCCCCAGCATTTT. Translated: CASSPTGVNQPQHF.

This chain connects TRBV2 to TRBJ2-5; D is tentatively TRBD1 or TRBD2 (5 bases each). V lost 3 bases and J lost 9, with 11 bases in between. The CDR3 totals 12 residues. The germline gives CDR1 SNHLY, CDR2 FYNNEI. CDR3 bases: TGTGCCAGCAGTGAGGGACGGGTGGCCCAGTACTTC. This codes for CASSEGRVAQYF.